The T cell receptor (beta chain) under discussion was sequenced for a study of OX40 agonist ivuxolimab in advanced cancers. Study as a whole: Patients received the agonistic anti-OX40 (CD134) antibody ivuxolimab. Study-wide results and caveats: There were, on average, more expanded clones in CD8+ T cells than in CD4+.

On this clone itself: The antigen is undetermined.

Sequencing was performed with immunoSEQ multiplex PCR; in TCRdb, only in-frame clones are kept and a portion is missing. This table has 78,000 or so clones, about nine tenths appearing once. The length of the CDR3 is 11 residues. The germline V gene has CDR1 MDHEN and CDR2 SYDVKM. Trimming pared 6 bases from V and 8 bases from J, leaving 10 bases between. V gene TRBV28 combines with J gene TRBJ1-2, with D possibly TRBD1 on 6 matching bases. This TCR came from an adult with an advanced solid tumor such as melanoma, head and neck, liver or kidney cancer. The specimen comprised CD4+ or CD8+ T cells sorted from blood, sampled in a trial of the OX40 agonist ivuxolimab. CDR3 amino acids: CASSSDRGYTF. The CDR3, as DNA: TGTGCCAGCAGCTCAGACAGGGGCTACACCTTC.